Listed below are T cell receptor beta chains from one sample, sequenced in a study of beta chain features in type 1 diabetes. Here immunoSEQ multiplex PCR was the method, and the copy in TCRdb shows in-frame clones only, minus some. Of 60,000 or so clones listed, 59% are singletons. Sample: Tregs from blood. The receptor source for this set is a woman aged 18 to 35 in good health. CDR3s include the opening cysteine and the closing phenylalanine or tryptophan. The order of the fields is CDR3 length, clone size, V gene, J gene, D gene, CDR3 protein, CDR3 DNA. D genes are given only for firm matches. For some rows the clone size is stated as once, few or many, or as a class when expanded; others skip it.

CDR3 length: 14
clone size: few
V gene: TRBV4-1
J gene: TRBJ1-1
D gene: .
CDR3 protein: CASSQKNRVTEAFF
CDR3 DNA: TGCGCCAGCAGCCAAAAGAACAGGGTTACTGAAGCTTTCTTT

CDR3 length: 15
clone size: .
V gene: TRBV5-1
J gene: TRBJ2-1
D gene: .
CDR3 protein: CASSLGFSSYNEQFF
CDR3 DNA: TGCGCCAGCAGCTTGGGTTTTAGCTCCTACAATGAGCAGTTCTTC

CDR3 length: 15
clone size: .
V gene: TRBV2
J gene: TRBJ2-7
D gene: TRBD2
CDR3 protein: CASSDGLAGPYEQYF
CDR3 DNA: TGTGCCAGCAGTGATGGGCTAGCGGGACCCTACGAGCAGTACTTC

CDR3 length: 13
clone size: .
V gene: TRBV5-1
J gene: TRBJ1-3
D gene: .
CDR3 protein: CASSLSYENTIYF
CDR3 DNA: TGCGCCAGCAGCTTATCCTACGAGAACACCATATATTTT

CDR3 length: 15
clone size: .
V gene: TRBV6-1
J gene: TRBJ2-1
D gene: .
CDR3 protein: CASSSRQVVPNEQFF
CDR3 DNA: TGTGCCAGCAGTTCGAGACAGGTTGTTCCTAATGAGCAGTTCTTC

CDR3 length: 16
clone size: few
V gene: TRBV6-9
J gene: TRBJ2-3
D gene: TRBD2
CDR3 protein: CASSGRGAGDTDTQYF
CDR3 DNA: TGTGCCAGCAGTGGCCGCGGAGCGGGGGACACAGATACGCAGTATTTT

CDR3 length: 15
clone size: .
V gene: TRBV4-3
J gene: TRBJ2-3
D gene: .
CDR3 protein: CASSQEARATDTQYF
CDR3 DNA: TGCGCCAGCAGCCAAGAGGCGAGGGCCACAGATACGCAGTATTTT

CDR3 length: 16
clone size: .
V gene: TRBV7-9
J gene: TRBJ1-2
D gene: .
CDR3 protein: CASSPGRGEEGYGYTF
CDR3 DNA: TGTGCCAGCAGCCCGGGACGCGGCGAGGAGGGTTATGGCTACACCTTC

CDR3 length: 16
clone size: .
V gene: TRBV5-1
J gene: TRBJ2-4
D gene: TRBD2
CDR3 protein: CASSLVRGSPPDIQYF
CDR3 DNA: TGCGCCAGCAGCTTGGTGCGCGGGAGCCCACCGGACATTCAGTACTTC

CDR3 length: 15
clone size: .
V gene: TRBV30
J gene: TRBJ2-5
D gene: .
CDR3 protein: CAWGSGFSGRETQYF
CDR3 DNA: TGTGCCTGGGGTAGCGGATTCTCGGGCCGGGAGACCCAGTACTTC

CDR3 length: 16
clone size: few
V gene: TRBV6-1
J gene: TRBJ2-7
D gene: TRBD2
CDR3 protein: CASSDRRGEGTYEQYF
CDR3 DNA: TGTGCCAGCAGTGATAGGCGGGGGGAGGGGACCTACGAGCAGTACTTC

CDR3 length: 14
clone size: .
V gene: TRBV5-4
J gene: TRBJ2-3
D gene: .
CDR3 protein: CASSYRWATDTQYF
CDR3 DNA: TGTGCCAGCAGCTACCGTTGGGCCACAGATACGCAGTATTTT

CDR3 length: 11
clone size: few
V gene: TRBV5-1
J gene: TRBJ2-5
D gene: .
CDR3 protein: CASALQETQYF
CDR3 DNA: TGCGCCAGCGCCCTACAGGAGACCCAGTACTTC

CDR3 length: 14
clone size: .
V gene: TRBV7-2
J gene: TRBJ1-1
D gene: TRBD1
CDR3 protein: CASSSYGQGSEAFF
CDR3 DNA: TGTGCCAGCAGCTCCTACGGACAGGGAAGCGAAGCTTTCTTT

CDR3 length: 14
clone size: few
V gene: TRBV5-6
J gene: TRBJ2-7
D gene: .
CDR3 protein: CASSPTGGYYEQYF
CDR3 DNA: TGTGCCAGCAGCCCCACCGGGGGATACTACGAGCAGTACTTC

CDR3 length: 15
clone size: .
V gene: TRBV18
J gene: TRBJ1-1
D gene: TRBD1
CDR3 protein: CASSPTNRGGTEAFF
CDR3 DNA: TGTGCCAGCTCACCTACTAACAGGGGGGGCACTGAAGCTTTCTTT

CDR3 length: 17
clone size: .
V gene: TRBV4-1
J gene: TRBJ2-1
D gene: TRBD2
CDR3 protein: CASSQDWAGGVRYEQFF
CDR3 DNA: TGCGCCAGCAGCCAAGATTGGGCGGGAGGGGTTAGATATGAGCAGTTCTTC

CDR3 length: 15
clone size: .
V gene: TRBV30
J gene: TRBJ2-1
D gene: TRBD2
CDR3 protein: CAWSHRTSGGWEQFF
CDR3 DNA: TGTGCCTGGAGTCACCGGACTAGCGGGGGGTGGGAGCAGTTCTTC

CDR3 length: 15
clone size: .
V gene: TRBV7-8
J gene: TRBJ1-2
D gene: TRBD1
CDR3 protein: CASSLTGGINYGYTF
CDR3 DNA: TGTGCCAGCAGCTTAACAGGGGGAATTAACTATGGCTACACCTTC

CDR3 length: 14
clone size: .
V gene: TRBV7-9
J gene: TRBJ1-2
D gene: .
CDR3 protein: CASWRGGTTIGYTF
CDR3 DNA: TGTGCCAGCTGGAGGGGAGGTACAACTATCGGCTACACCTTC

CDR3 length: 16
clone size: .
V gene: TRBV15
J gene: TRBJ2-1
D gene: TRBD2
CDR3 protein: CATSRNIIAGYNEQFF
CDR3 DNA: TGTGCCACCAGCCGAAACATTATAGCGGGCTACAATGAGCAGTTCTTC

CDR3 length: 15
clone size: .
V gene: TRBV7-9
J gene: TRBJ2-1
D gene: TRBD2
CDR3 protein: CASSLRASGENEQFF
CDR3 DNA: TGTGCCAGCAGCTTGAGGGCTAGCGGGGAGAATGAGCAGTTCTTC

CDR3 length: 17
clone size: .
V gene: TRBV7-8
J gene: TRBJ2-1
D gene: TRBD2
CDR3 protein: CASSFLWASGGGNEQFF
CDR3 DNA: TGTGCCAGCAGCTTTCTATGGGCTAGCGGGGGAGGGAATGAGCAGTTCTTC

CDR3 length: 13
clone size: .
V gene: TRBV11-2
J gene: TRBJ1-2
D gene: .
CDR3 protein: CASSLAGGYGYTF
CDR3 DNA: TGTGCCAGCAGCTTAGCCGGGGGCTATGGCTACACCTTC

CDR3 length: 15
clone size: .
V gene: TRBV7-9
J gene: TRBJ2-7
D gene: TRBD2
CDR3 protein: CASSLGTSGGYEQYF
CDR3 DNA: TGTGCCAGCAGCTTAGGTACTAGCGGGGGGTACGAGCAGTACTTC

CDR3 length: 13
clone size: .
V gene: TRBV10-3
J gene: TRBJ1-5
D gene: .
CDR3 protein: CAISEREAQPQHF
CDR3 DNA: TGTGCCATCAGTGAAAGGGAGGCTCAGCCCCAGCATTTT

CDR3 length: 14
clone size: .
V gene: TRBV7-9
J gene: TRBJ2-5
D gene: .
CDR3 protein: CASSEGQEVETQYF
CDR3 DNA: TGTGCCAGTTCGGAGGGGCAAGAAGTAGAGACCCAGTACTTC

CDR3 length: 15
clone size: .
V gene: TRBV18
J gene: TRBJ2-7
D gene: TRBD1
CDR3 protein: CASSPIQGATYEQYF
CDR3 DNA: TGTGCCAGCTCACCGATACAGGGGGCGACCTACGAGCAGTACTTC

CDR3 length: 13
clone size: once
V gene: TRBV6-5
J gene: TRBJ1-6
D gene: TRBD1
CDR3 protein: CASRGQGLSPLHF
CDR3 DNA: TGTGCCAGCAGGGGACAGGGTTTATCACCCCTCCACTTT

CDR3 length: 15
clone size: .
V gene: TRBV18
J gene: TRBJ1-6
D gene: .
CDR3 protein: CASSKGQRVISPLHF
CDR3 DNA: TGTGCCAGCTCAAAAGGACAGAGGGTCATTTCACCCCTCCACTTT

CDR3 length: 11
clone size: few
V gene: TRBV6-5
J gene: TRBJ2-7
D gene: .
CDR3 protein: CASRLRDEQYF
CDR3 DNA: TGTGCCAGCAGGTTACGGGACGAGCAGTACTTC

CDR3 length: 14
clone size: few
V gene: TRBV6-6
J gene: TRBJ2-3
D gene: TRBD2
CDR3 protein: CASRPGLADGTQYF
CDR3 DNA: TGTGCCAGCAGACCCGGACTAGCGGACGGAACGCAGTATTTT

CDR3 length: 15
clone size: .
V gene: TRBV6-1
J gene: TRBJ1-1
D gene: TRBD1
CDR3 protein: CASRELQGKNTEAFF
CDR3 DNA: TGTGCCAGCAGAGAACTACAGGGGAAGAACACTGAAGCTTTCTTT

CDR3 length: 14
clone size: .
V gene: TRBV5-4
J gene: TRBJ2-7
D gene: .
CDR3 protein: CASSLGAWGSEQYF
CDR3 DNA: TGTGCCAGCAGCTTAGGGGCTTGGGGATCCGAGCAGTACTTC

CDR3 length: 14
clone size: once
V gene: TRBV7-9
J gene: TRBJ1-1
D gene: TRBD1
CDR3 protein: CASSLADRATEAFF
CDR3 DNA: TGTGCCAGCAGCTTGGCCGACAGGGCCACTGAAGCTTTCTTT

CDR3 length: 14
clone size: .
V gene: TRBV5-4
J gene: TRBJ1-2
D gene: .
CDR3 protein: CASSFKGAAYGYTF
CDR3 DNA: TGTGCCAGCAGCTTCAAAGGGGCTGCCTATGGCTACACCTTC

CDR3 length: 11
clone size: .
V gene: TRBV5-1
J gene: TRBJ1-1
D gene: .
CDR3 protein: CASRGEGGAFF
CDR3 DNA: TGCGCCAGCAGAGGAGAAGGTGGAGCTTTCTTT

CDR3 length: 14
clone size: .
V gene: TRBV9
J gene: TRBJ2-3
D gene: .
CDR3 protein: CASSAWGGTDTQYF
CDR3 DNA: TGTGCCAGCAGCGCCTGGGGGGGCACAGATACGCAGTATTTT

CDR3 length: 15
clone size: .
V gene: TRBV10-3
J gene: TRBJ1-2
D gene: .
CDR3 protein: CAISEYVLAGDGYTF
CDR3 DNA: TGTGCCATCAGTGAATACGTCCTGGCAGGGGATGGCTACACCTTC

CDR3 length: 15
clone size: few
V gene: TRBV18
J gene: TRBJ1-5
D gene: TRBD1
CDR3 protein: CASSHGQGFFQPQHF
CDR3 DNA: TGTGCCAGCTCACACGGACAGGGGTTCTTTCAGCCCCAGCATTTT

CDR3 length: 13
clone size: .
V gene: TRBV19
J gene: TRBJ1-2
D gene: .
CDR3 protein: CASSIVQGAGYTF
CDR3 DNA: TGTGCCAGTAGTATAGTTCAGGGCGCTGGCTACACCTTC

CDR3 length: 13
clone size: few
V gene: TRBV7-8
J gene: TRBJ1-2
D gene: TRBD1
CDR3 protein: CASSSGQGHGYTF
CDR3 DNA: TGTGCCAGCAGCTCGGGACAGGGCCATGGCTACACCTTC

CDR3 length: 15
clone size: once
V gene: TRBV7-2
J gene: TRBJ2-1
D gene: TRBD2
CDR3 protein: CASSLEPAGGNEQFF
CDR3 DNA: TGTGCCAGCAGCTTAGAACCAGCGGGAGGGAATGAGCAGTTCTTC

CDR3 length: 13
clone size: .
V gene: TRBV5-1
J gene: TRBJ2-7
D gene: .
CDR3 protein: CASSAGTEHEQYF
CDR3 DNA: TGCGCCAGCAGCGCGGGGACAGAACACGAGCAGTACTTC